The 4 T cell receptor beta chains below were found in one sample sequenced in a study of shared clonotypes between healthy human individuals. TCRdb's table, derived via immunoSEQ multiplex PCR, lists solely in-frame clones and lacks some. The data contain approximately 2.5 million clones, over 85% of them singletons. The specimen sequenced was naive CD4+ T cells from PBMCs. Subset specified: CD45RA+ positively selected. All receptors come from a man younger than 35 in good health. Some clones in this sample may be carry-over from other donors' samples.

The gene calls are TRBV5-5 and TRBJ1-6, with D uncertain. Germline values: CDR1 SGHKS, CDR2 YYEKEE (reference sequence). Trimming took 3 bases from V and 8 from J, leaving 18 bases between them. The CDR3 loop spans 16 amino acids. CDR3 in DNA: TGTGCCAGCAGCTCCCGAATCGACAATTCTGATTCACCCCTCCACTTT. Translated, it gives CASSSRIDNSDSPLHF.

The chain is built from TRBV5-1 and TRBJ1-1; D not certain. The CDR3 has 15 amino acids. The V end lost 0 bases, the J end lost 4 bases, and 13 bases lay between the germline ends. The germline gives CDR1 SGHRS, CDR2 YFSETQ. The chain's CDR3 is CASSLGLTDFTEAFF. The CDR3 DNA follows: TGCGCCAGCAGCTTGGGACTGACTGACTTCACTGAAGCTTTCTTT.

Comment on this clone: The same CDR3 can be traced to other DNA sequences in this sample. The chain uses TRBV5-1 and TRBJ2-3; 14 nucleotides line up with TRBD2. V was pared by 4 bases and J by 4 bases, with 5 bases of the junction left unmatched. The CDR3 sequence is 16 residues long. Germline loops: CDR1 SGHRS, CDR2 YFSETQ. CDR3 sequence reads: CASSLGLAGGPDTQYF. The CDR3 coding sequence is TGCGCCAGCAGCCTTGGACTAGCGGGAGGCCCAGATACGCAGTATTTT.

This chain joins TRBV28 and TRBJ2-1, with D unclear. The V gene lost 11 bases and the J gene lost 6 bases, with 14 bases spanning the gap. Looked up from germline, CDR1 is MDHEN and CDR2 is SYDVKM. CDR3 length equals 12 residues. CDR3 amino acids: CAAVGSRNEQFF. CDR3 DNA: TGTGCCGCCGTGGGTAGCCGCAATGAGCAGTTCTTC.